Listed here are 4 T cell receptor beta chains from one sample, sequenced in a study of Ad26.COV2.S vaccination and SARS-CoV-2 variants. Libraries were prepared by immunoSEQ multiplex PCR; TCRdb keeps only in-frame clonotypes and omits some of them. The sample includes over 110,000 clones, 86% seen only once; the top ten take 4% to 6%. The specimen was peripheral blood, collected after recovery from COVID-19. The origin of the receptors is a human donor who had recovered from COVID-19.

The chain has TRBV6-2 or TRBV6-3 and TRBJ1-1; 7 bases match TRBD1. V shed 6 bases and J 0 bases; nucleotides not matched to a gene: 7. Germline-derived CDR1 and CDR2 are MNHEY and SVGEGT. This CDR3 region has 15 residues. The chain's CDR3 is CASSPLDRVNTEAFF. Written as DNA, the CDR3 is TGTGCCAGCAGCCCTCTCGACAGGGTGAACACTGAAGCTTTCTTT.

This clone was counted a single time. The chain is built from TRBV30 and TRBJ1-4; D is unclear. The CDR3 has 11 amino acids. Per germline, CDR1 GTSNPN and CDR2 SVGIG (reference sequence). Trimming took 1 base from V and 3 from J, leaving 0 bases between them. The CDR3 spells CAWSANEKLFF. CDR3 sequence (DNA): TGTGCCTGGAGTGCTAATGAAAAACTGTTTTTT.

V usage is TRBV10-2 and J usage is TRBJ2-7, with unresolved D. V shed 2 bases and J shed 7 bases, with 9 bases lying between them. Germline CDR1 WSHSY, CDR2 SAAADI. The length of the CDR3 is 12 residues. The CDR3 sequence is CASSEAEWEQYF. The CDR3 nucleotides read TGCGCCAGCAGTGAGGCGGAGTGGGAGCAGTACTTC.

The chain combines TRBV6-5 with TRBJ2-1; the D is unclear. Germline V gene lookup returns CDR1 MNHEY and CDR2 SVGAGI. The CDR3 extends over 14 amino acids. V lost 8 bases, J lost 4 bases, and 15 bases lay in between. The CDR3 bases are TGTGCCAGCGCTAGTCCACAGCGATACAATGAGCAGTTCTTC. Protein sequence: CASASPQRYNEQFF.